The 23 T cell receptor beta chains below all came from one sample that was sequenced in a study of T-cell reconstitution after alpha-beta-depleted transplantation in children. This sample's TCRbeta library carried unique molecular identifier barcodes. TCRdb recomputed calls from the PCR reads with MiXCR, one row per CDR3 protein. The sample records hundreds of thousands of distinct CDR3 sequences, around 13% being singletons. Specimen: PBMCs from the stem cell graft donor, collected from the stem cell graft. Receptors originate from a human donor who donated a stem cell graft to a child with combined immunodeficiency.

The chain links TRBV6-2 or TRBV6-3 to TRBJ2-7; TRBD1 aligns across 9 bases. The CDR3 runs to 16 residues. Germline loops: CDR1 MNHEY, CDR2 SVGEGT. The V and J ends lost 5 bases and 0 bases, in that order; junction bases with no gene match: 8. CDR3 amino acids: CASSNRDRASSYEQYF. The DNA of the CDR3 is TGTGCCAGCAGTAACCGGGACAGGGCGAGCTCCTACGAGCAGTACTTC.

The CDR3 loop reads CASSYRKGGPGELFF. The DNA of the CDR3 is TGTGCCAGCAGCTACCGGAAGGGGGGGCCCGGGGAGCTGTTTTTT. The genes are TRBV7-2 and TRBJ2-2, with D tentatively TRBD2 (7 bases). The V gene's germline CDR1 is SGHTA and CDR2 FQGNSA. Trimming took off 4 bases at V and 6 bases at J, with 15 bases between the two ends. This CDR3 is built from 15 residues. The full variable domain, completed using reference TRBV7-2 and TRBJ2-2, is GAGVSQSPSNKVTEKGKDVELRCDPISGHTALYWYRQSLGQGLEFLIYFQGNSAPDKSGLPSDRFSAERTGGSVSTLTIQRTQQEDSAVYLCASSYRKGGPGELFFGEGSRLTVL.

This clonotype was seen just once. The chain combines TRBV7-3 with TRBJ2-5, with TRBD2 identical over 10 bases. Germline V gene lookup returns CDR1 SGHTA and CDR2 FQGTGA. The CDR3 covers 16 residues. The ends lost 5 bases at V and 3 bases at J; junction bases unmatched: 9. CDR3 DNA sequence: TGTGCCAGCAGCCCAATAGCGGGGGGTACTGAAGAGACCCAGTACTTC. Encoded protein: CASSPIAGGTEETQYF.

This clonotype was seen repeatedly, ten times or more. The V call is TRBV12-3 or TRBV12-4, the J call TRBJ2-1; D unclear. Trimming took off 5 bases at V and 11 bases at J, with 13 bases between the two ends. This CDR3 is 12 amino acids long. The CDR3 spells CASSLLSDQQFF. Written as DNA, the CDR3 is TGTGCCAGCAGTCTCCTCTCAGATCAGCAGTTCTTC.

The chain joins TRBV12-3 or TRBV12-4 to TRBJ2-5; D gene uncertain. V was clipped by 2 bases and J by 5 bases, with 6 bases between them. This CDR3 has 12 amino acids. The CDR3 nucleotides are TGTGCCAGCAGTTTACAAATCGAGACCCAGTACTTC. As protein: CASSLQIETQYF.

This clonotype was picked up a small number of times. The chain uses TRBV24-1 and TRBJ2-3; D is uncertain. The V end was cut by 1 base, the J end by 6 bases, with 13 bases between. The CDR3 has 15 amino acids. Germline lookup yields CDR1 KGHDR and CDR2 SFDVKD. For the CDR3, the DNA is TGTGCCACCAGTGATTTAGGGAACACGGACGATACGCAGTATTTT. Its protein is CATSDLGNTDDTQYF.

The chain joins TRBV7-3 to TRBJ2-1; 12 nucleotides align to TRBD2. This CDR3 is 17 amino acids long. Germline V gene sequence: CDR1 SGHTA, CDR2 FQGTGA. Unmatched junction bases numbered 11, after V lost 5 bases and J lost 6 bases. The CDR3 region is CASSHRTSGILSNEQFF. The CDR3 DNA is TGTGCCAGCAGCCATCGGACTAGCGGGATCCTTTCCAATGAGCAGTTCTTC.

The chain couples TRBV9 to TRBJ2-1; no firm D call. V gave up 0 bases and J gave up 8 bases, with 9 bases separating them. Germline CDR1 SGDLS, CDR2 YYNGEE. The CDR3 runs 13 residues. The CDR3 DNA reads TGTGCCAGCAGCGTAGGGTTGTTGGATGAGCAGTTCTTC. This codes for CASSVGLLDEQFF.

This clonotype appeared many times. The rearrangement links TRBV7-9 to TRBJ2-7; 7 bases agree with TRBD1. Trimming removed 5 bases from V and 2 bases from J; junction bases left unmatched: 6. CDR1 is SEHNR, CDR2 FQNEAQ, per germline (reference sequence). This CDR3 is 14 amino acids long. This CDR3 is CASSPPGQTYEQYF. In DNA, the CDR3 is TGTGCCAGCAGCCCGCCGGGACAGACCTACGAGCAGTACTTC.

CDR3 residues: CATSDLRLAQETQYF. The CDR3 nucleotides read TGTGCCACCAGTGATCTTCGATTAGCCCAAGAGACCCAGTACTTC. The chain is built from TRBV24-1 and TRBJ2-5; D is uncertain. The CDR3 sequence is 15 residues long. Germline V gives CDR1 KGHDR, CDR2 SFDVKD. Trimming left V 3 bases short and J 1 base short, with 11 bases between.

This clonotype was seen many times. The chain carries TRBV9 and TRBJ2-7; D is unresolved. The germline gives CDR1 SGDLS, CDR2 YYNGEE. Deletions cut 0 bases from V and 3 bases from J, with 10 bases between. The CDR3 contains 14 residues. In nucleotides, the CDR3 is TGTGCCAGCAGCGTAGGGCAAGTGGGCTACGAGCAGTACTTC. Translating gives CASSVGQVGYEQYF.

This clonotype has a single count. V usage is TRBV19 and J usage is TRBJ1-5; 8 bases agree with TRBD1. Germline CDR1 LNHDA, CDR2 SQIVND (reference sequence). Losses at the gene ends were 4 bases for V and 5 bases for J; bases not matched to a gene: 7. The CDR3 loop spans 15 amino acids. The CDR3 is CASSTWTGRDQPQHF. The CDR3 DNA is TGTGCCAGTAGTACATGGACAGGGAGGGATCAGCCCCAGCATTTT.

The chain joins TRBV7-2 to TRBJ2-3, with TRBD2 as a possible D gene (7 bases). The germline CDR1 and CDR2 sequences are SGHTA and FQGNSA. Trimming removed 5 bases at V and 4 bases at J, with 16 bases between. This CDR3 is built from 15 residues. For the CDR3, the DNA is TGTGCCAGCAGCCCTCAAGGGGGGGCATCAGATACGCAGTATTTT. Protein sequence: CASSPQGGASDTQYF. The variable domain in full, completed from reference TRBV7-2 and TRBJ2-3, reads GAGVSQSPSNKVTEKGKDVELRCDPISGHTALYWYRQSLGQGLEFLIYFQGNSAPDKSGLPSDRFSAERTGGSVSTLTIQRTQQEDSAVYLCASSPQGGASDTQYFGPGTRLTVL.

V usage is TRBV6-2 or TRBV6-3 and J usage is TRBJ2-7; D remains unclear. Trimming stripped 2 bases from V and 3 bases from J, with 14 bases between. Germline V lookup: CDR1 MNHEY, CDR2 SVGEGT. The CDR3 has 15 amino acids. Written as DNA, the CDR3 is TGTGCCAGCAGTTACGAGTCCTTACGAGGCTACGAGCAGTACTTC. It translates to CASSYESLRGYEQYF.

Ten or more counts support this clonotype. The rearrangement links TRBV20-1 to TRBJ2-5; TRBD1 is a possible D gene (6 bases). Per the germline V gene, CDR1 is DFQATT and CDR2 is SNEGSKA (reference sequence). Trimming removed 3 bases from V and 2 bases from J, with 28 bases in between. The CDR3 has 19 amino acids. CDR3: CSARGYRDTPTKPQETQYF. The CDR3 nucleotides are TGCAGTGCTAGGGGATACCGGGACACCCCAACTAAACCACAAGAGACCCAGTACTTC.

This clonotype was seen ten or more times. This sequence joins TRBV29-1 and TRBJ2-1; no definite D call. CDR3 length: 14 amino acids. The germline V and J ends were trimmed by 6 bases and 0 bases, with 12 bases remaining between them. CDR1 is SQVTM, CDR2 ANQGSEA, per germline. CDR3 protein: CSVNSPRSYNEQFF. For the CDR3, the DNA is TGCAGCGTCAACAGCCCCCGCTCCTACAATGAGCAGTTCTTC.

This clonotype was seen many times. The V call is TRBV10-3, the J call TRBJ2-7, with 7 bases matching TRBD2. Germline CDR1 is ENHRY and CDR2 is SYGVKD. The trim removed 0 bases at V and 5 bases at J, leaving 4 bases unmatched. The CDR3 covers 14 residues. Written as DNA, the CDR3 is TGTGCCATCAGTGAGTCGCGGGAGTTTAACGAGCAGTACTTC. Translated, it gives CAISESREFNEQYF.

This clonotype was picked up many times. The gene calls are TRBV9 and TRBJ2-1; possible D gene TRBD2, 5 bases. This CDR3 has 16 amino acids. CDR1 SGDLS and CDR2 YYNGEE come from the germline V gene. Trimming shortened V by 0 bases and J by 6 bases, and 16 bases separated the two germline ends. The CDR3 is CASSVGAALLGNEQFF. The CDR3 nucleotides read TGTGCCAGCAGCGTAGGAGCGGCCCTCTTGGGCAATGAGCAGTTCTTC. Drawing the rest from reference TRBV9 and TRBJ2-1, the complete variable domain is DSGVTQTPKHLITATGQRVTLRCSPRSGDLSVYWYQQSLDQGLQFLIQYYNGEERAKGNILERFSAQQFPDLHSELNLSSLELGDSALYFCASSVGAALLGNEQFFGPGTRLTVL.

The chain is built from TRBV12-3 or TRBV12-4 and TRBJ2-2; tentatively, D is TRBD1 (7 bases). Trimming removed 2 bases from V and 5 bases from J, with 12 bases in between. The CDR3 spans 15 residues. The CDR3 DNA reads TGTGCCAGCAGTTTACCCCAGGGGGGTACCGGGGAGCTGTTTTTT. Its protein is CASSLPQGGTGELFF.

The chain employs TRBV29-1 and TRBJ2-2, with D tentatively TRBD1 (5 bases). CDR3 size: 14 residues. Germline values: CDR1 SQVTM, CDR2 ANQGSEA. The germline V and J ends were trimmed by 2 bases and 1 base, with 8 bases remaining between them. In DNA form, the CDR3 reads TGCAGCGTTGAAACCAGGGTGAACACCGGGGAGCTGTTTTTT. It yields the protein CSVETRVNTGELFF.

This clonotype has a count of ten or more. This chain connects TRBV10-3 to TRBJ2-1; TRBD2 matches at 10 bases. This CDR3 is 14 amino acids long. V trimming: 7 bases; J trimming: 4 bases; junction bases outside the gene matches: 4. Germline V gene lookup returns CDR1 ENHRY and CDR2 SYGVKD. The CDR3 protein is CAIKASGSYNEQFF. The CDR3 DNA follows: TGTGCCATCAAGGCTAGCGGGAGTTACAATGAGCAGTTCTTC.

This clonotype has just a few counts. The V gene is TRBV7-9, the J gene TRBJ1-5; D ambiguous. Germline CDR1 and CDR2: SEHNR and FQNEAQ (reference sequence). With 8 bases removed from V and 2 bases from J, the gap between germline ends came to 10 bases. The length of the CDR3 is 13 residues. CDR3 residues: CASSRDGNQPQHF. The CDR3, as DNA: TGTGCCAGCTCCCGAGATGGCAATCAGCCCCAGCATTTT.

This clonotype was found a few times. The chain has TRBV12-3 or TRBV12-4 and TRBJ1-4; D is possibly TRBD1 (5 bases). CDR3 length: 14 residues. V gave up 5 bases and J gave up 5 bases, with 12 bases separating them. The DNA of the CDR3 is TGTGCCAGCAGTGGCCGGGACCCAAATGAAAAACTGTTTTTT. The encoded protein is CASSGRDPNEKLFF.